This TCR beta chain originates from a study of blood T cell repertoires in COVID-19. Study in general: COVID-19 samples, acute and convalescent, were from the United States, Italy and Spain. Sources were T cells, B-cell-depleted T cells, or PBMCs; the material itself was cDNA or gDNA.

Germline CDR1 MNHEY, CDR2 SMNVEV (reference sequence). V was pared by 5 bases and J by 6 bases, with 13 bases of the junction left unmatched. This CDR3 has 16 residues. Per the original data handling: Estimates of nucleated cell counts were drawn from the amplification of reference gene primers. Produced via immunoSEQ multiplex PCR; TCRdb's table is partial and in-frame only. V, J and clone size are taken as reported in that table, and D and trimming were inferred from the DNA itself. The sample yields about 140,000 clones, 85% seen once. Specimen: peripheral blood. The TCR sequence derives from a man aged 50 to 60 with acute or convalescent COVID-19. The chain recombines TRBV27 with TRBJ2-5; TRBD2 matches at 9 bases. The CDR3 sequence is CASSRRLAEWQKTQYF. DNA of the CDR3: TGTGCCAGCAGTCGCCGACTAGCGGAGTGGCAAAAGACCCAGTACTTC.